This TCR beta chain was retrieved from a study of identical twins. The CDR3 runs to 14 residues. The trim removed 4 bases at V and 8 bases at J, leaving 8 bases unmatched. Germline CDR1 SGHTA, CDR2 FQGNSA. Each donor (without exception) was a healthy Caucasian. This clonotype was seen ten or more times. TCRdb passed the 5' RACE reads through MiXCR, listing each CDR3 protein once. The table shows hundreds of thousands of distinct CDR3 sequences, with about 7.5% occurring only once. This sample was shared with a second study, whose subject was yellow fever vaccine responses in identical twins.

The clonotype comes from a young woman in good health. This rearrangement joins TRBV7-2 to TRBJ1-2; TRBD1 matches 9 bases. Source material: memory (CD45RO+) T cells sorted from blood. The CDR3 bases are TGTGCCAGCAGCTCCCGGACAGGGGTTGGCGGCTACACCTTC. Translation: CASSSRTGVGGYTF.